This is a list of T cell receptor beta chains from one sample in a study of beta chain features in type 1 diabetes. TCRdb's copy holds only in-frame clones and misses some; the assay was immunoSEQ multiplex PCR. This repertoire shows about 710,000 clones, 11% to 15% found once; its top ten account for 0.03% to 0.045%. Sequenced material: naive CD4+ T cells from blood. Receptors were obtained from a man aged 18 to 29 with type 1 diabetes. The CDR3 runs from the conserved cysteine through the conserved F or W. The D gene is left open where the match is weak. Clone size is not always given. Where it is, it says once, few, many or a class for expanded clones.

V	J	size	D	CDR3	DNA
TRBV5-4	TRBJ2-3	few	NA	CASLTTGTDTQYF	TGTGCCAGCCTTACAACAGGGACAGATACGCAGTATTTT
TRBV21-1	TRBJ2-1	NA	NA	CASSDSGRDNEQFF	TGTGCCAGCAGCGACAGCGGGCGCGACAATGAGCAGTTCTTC
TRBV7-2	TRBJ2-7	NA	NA	CASSVAQGRTYEQYF	TGTGCCAGCAGCGTAGCTCAGGGAAGAACCTACGAGCAGTACTTC
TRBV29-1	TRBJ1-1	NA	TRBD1	CSAGQGRNTEAFF	TGCAGCGCCGGACAGGGGAGGAACACTGAAGCTTTCTTT
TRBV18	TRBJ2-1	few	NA	CASSPNLDSSYNEQFF	TGTGCCAGCTCACCCAACCTCGATAGCTCCTACAATGAGCAGTTCTTC
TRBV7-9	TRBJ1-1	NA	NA	CASSSGYENTEAFF	TGTGCCAGCAGCTCCGGATACGAGAACACTGAAGCTTTCTTT
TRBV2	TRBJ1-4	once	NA	CASSDGSNEKLFF	TGTGCCAGCAGCGACGGCTCTAATGAAAAACTGTTTTTT
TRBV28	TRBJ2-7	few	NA	CASSVSWTDTYEQYF	TGTGCCAGCAGCGTCTCGTGGACAGATACCTACGAGCAGTACTTC
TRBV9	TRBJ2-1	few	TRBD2	CASSVRLAGVNEQFF	TGTGCCAGCAGCGTCAGACTAGCGGGGGTAAATGAGCAGTTCTTC
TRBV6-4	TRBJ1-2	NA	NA	CASSPGTNYGYTF	TGTGCCAGCAGTCCCGGGACAAACTATGGCTACACCTTC
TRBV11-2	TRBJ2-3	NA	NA	CASSLQGTDTQYF	TGTGCCAGCAGCTTACAGGGGACAGATACGCAGTATTTT
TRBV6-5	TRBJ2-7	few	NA	CASSYSATAYEQYF	TGTGCCAGCAGTTACTCAGCGACAGCCTACGAGCAGTACTTC
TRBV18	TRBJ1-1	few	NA	CASSPRDLNTEAFF	TGTGCCAGCTCACCAAGGGACTTGAACACTGAAGCTTTCTTT
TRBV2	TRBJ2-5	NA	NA	CASSDGGLKTQYF	TGTGCCAGCAGTGATGGGGGATTGAAGACCCAGTACTTC
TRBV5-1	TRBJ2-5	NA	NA	CASSFGTQETQYF	TGCGCCAGCAGCTTTGGGACACAAGAGACCCAGTACTTC
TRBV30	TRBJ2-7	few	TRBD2	CAWSPSRVTSGKNIHYEQYF	TGTGCCTGGAGTCCTAGCCGCGTTACGAGCGGGAAGAACATTCATTACGAGCAGTACTTC
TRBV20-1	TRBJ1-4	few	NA	CSTSRGEKLFF	TGCAGTACATCAAGAGGGGAAAAACTGTTTTTT
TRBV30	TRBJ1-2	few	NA	CAWSPAGDLGYTF	TGTGCCTGGAGTCCGGCCGGGGACCTTGGCTACACCTTC
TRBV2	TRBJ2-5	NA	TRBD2	CASRSGLAGGGRETQYF	TGTGCCAGCAGATCGGGACTAGCGGGAGGAGGGCGTGAGACCCAGTACTTC
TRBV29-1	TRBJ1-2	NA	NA	CSVVGRVNYGYTF	TGCAGCGTTGTAGGCAGAGTCAACTATGGCTACACCTTC
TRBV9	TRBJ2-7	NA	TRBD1	CASSTGQGTYEQYF	TGTGCCAGCAGCACCGGACAGGGGACCTACGAGCAGTACTTC
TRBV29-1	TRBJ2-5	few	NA	CSVDRSEQETQYF	TGCAGCGTTGATAGGTCGGAACAAGAGACCCAGTACTTC
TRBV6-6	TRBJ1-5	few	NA	CASSYQGGQPQHF	TGTGCCAGCAGTTACCAGGGAGGTCAGCCCCAGCATTTT
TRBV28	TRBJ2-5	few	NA	CASSLTTRQETQYF	TGTGCCAGCAGTTTAACAACTCGTCAGGAGACCCAGTACTTC
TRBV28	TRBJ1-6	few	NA	CASVPGNPPLHF	TGTGCCAGCGTCCCGGGGAATCCACCCCTCCACTTT
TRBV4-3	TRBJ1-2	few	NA	CASSQIQRASYGYTF	TGCGCCAGCAGCCAAATACAGCGGGCTAGCTATGGCTACACCTTC
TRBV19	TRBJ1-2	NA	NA	CASSIGGEIRIDGYTF	TGTGCCAGTAGTATCGGCGGGGAAATAAGGATAGATGGCTACACCTTC
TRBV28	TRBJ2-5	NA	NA	CASSRLGKTQYF	TGTGCCAGCTCTAGACTGGGAAAGACCCAGTACTTC
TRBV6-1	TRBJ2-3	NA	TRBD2	CASSLKRGSTDTQYF	TGTGCCAGCAGCCTAAAGCGGGGGAGCACAGATACGCAGTATTTT